Presented here are 17 T cell receptor beta chains from one specimen sequenced in a study of blood T cell repertoires in COVID-19. Libraries were prepared by immunoSEQ multiplex PCR; TCRdb keeps only in-frame clonotypes and omits some of them. Here the sample spans some 110,000 clones, about 90% being singletons. The sequencing input was peripheral blood. These receptors all come from a man over 45 with COVID-19, enrolled during active disease.

CDR3 in amino acids: CAWSPRTGVQPQHF. CDR3 nucleotide sequence: TGTGCCTGGAGTCCCAGGACAGGGGTTCAGCCCCAGCATTTT. The chain links TRBV30 to TRBJ1-5; 9 bases are a match to TRBD1. The CDR3 is made up of 14 amino acids. The germline gives CDR1 GTSNPN, CDR2 SVGIG (reference sequence). The ends lost 2 bases at V and 6 bases at J; junction bases unmatched: 5.

The chain employs TRBV5-1 and TRBJ1-1; 8 bases agree with TRBD1. This CDR3 contains 15 residues. Germline loops: CDR1 SGHRS, CDR2 YFSETQ. The junction had 3 bases not matched to a gene; V was cut back by 0 bases and J by 2 bases. In DNA, the CDR3 is TGCGCCAGCAGCTTGGGTACAGGGGGTAACACTGAAGCTTTCTTT. It encodes CASSLGTGGNTEAFF.

This chain links TRBV5-1 with TRBJ2-2, with D perhaps matching TRBD1 (6 bases). The CDR3 totals 16 residues. V gave up 4 bases and J gave up 4 bases, with 17 bases separating them. Germline values: CDR1 SGHRS, CDR2 YFSETQ. The CDR3 region is CASSQGPGAFTGELFF. CDR3 coding DNA: TGCGCCAGCAGCCAGGGGCCAGGGGCCTTCACCGGGGAGCTGTTTTTT.

The V and J genes are TRBV5-6 and TRBJ1-1; D ambiguous. The CDR3 has 13 amino acids. V lost 0 bases and J 3 bases, leaving 6 bases between the germline ends. Germline CDR1 SGHDT, CDR2 YYEEEE. The CDR3 DNA sequence: TGTGCCAGCAGCTTGGTCGGGGACACTGAAGCTTTCTTT. It translates to CASSLVGDTEAFF.

The rearrangement uses TRBV5-4 and TRBJ1-3; TRBD1 matches at 10 bases. Germline V gene lookup returns CDR1 SGHNT and CDR2 YYREEE (reference sequence). This CDR3 spans 15 amino acids. Germline trimming cut 4 bases from V and 3 bases from J; bases unmatched to any gene: 4. DNA for the CDR3: TGTGCCAGCAGCCCCGGGACAGGGGTTGGAAACACCATATATTTT. Its protein product is CASSPGTGVGNTIYF.

The CDR3 nucleotides read TGTGCCAGCAGCCCCTACTCACGGACAGGGGACGACTACGAGCAGTACGTC. Its translation is CASSPYSRTGDDYEQYV. The chain combines TRBV7-3 with TRBJ2-7; 9 bases align to TRBD1. V lost 5 bases, J lost 3 bases, and 14 bases stayed unmatched. The V gene's germline CDR1 is SGHTA and CDR2 FQGTGA. The CDR3 sequence is 17 residues long.

The rearrangement uses TRBV19 and TRBJ1-4; TRBD1 matches at 8 bases. CDR3 length equals 18 residues. Looked up from germline, CDR1 is LNHDA and CDR2 is SQIVND (reference sequence). After removal of 3 bases from V and 0 bases from J, the junction contained 9 bases not matched to a gene. The DNA for the CDR3 is TGTGCCAGTAGTATGACTCCGACAGGGGTTGCAACTAATGAAAAACTGTTTTTT. This gives the protein CASSMTPTGVATNEKLFF.

This chain uses TRBV6-6 with TRBJ2-5, with D perhaps matching TRBD2 (7 bases). Trimming took 5 bases from V and 0 from J, leaving 19 bases between them. This CDR3 spans 17 amino acids. CDR1 MNHNY and CDR2 SVGAGI come from the germline V gene (reference sequence). This CDR3 is CASSRGTLGLNQETQYF. The CDR3 DNA follows: TGTGCCAGCAGTCGCGGGACACTGGGACTAAACCAAGAGACCCAGTACTTC.

This clone showed up just once. J is TRBJ2-6 and V is TRBV19; 10 bases line up with TRBD1. Trimming took 1 base from V and 4 from J; bases not matched to a gene: 4. Germline V gene sequence: CDR1 LNHDA, CDR2 SQIVND (reference sequence). The CDR3 has 17 residues. CDR3 nucleotides: TGTGCCAGTAGTATAGGGGACAGGGGATCCGGGGCCAACGTCCTGACTTTC. This sequence encodes CASSIGDRGSGANVLTF.

The chain recombines TRBV11-1 with TRBJ1-2, with TRBD1 as a possible D gene (6 bases). This CDR3 spans 13 amino acids. Germline V gene data show CDR1 as SGHAT and CDR2 as FQDESV (reference sequence). Trimming left V 2 bases short and J 9 bases short, with 13 bases between. The CDR3 DNA reads TGTGCCAGCAGCTTACAACAGGGTTGGAGCTACACCTTC. Translated, it gives CASSLQQGWSYTF.

This chain joins TRBV4-3 and TRBJ2-2, with 8 bases matching TRBD1. This CDR3 has 16 residues. The junction had 7 bases not matched to a gene; V was cut back by 0 bases and J by 7 bases. Germline CDR1 and CDR2: LGHNA and YSLEER. The CDR3 coding sequence is TGCGCCAGCAGCCAAGACTTGACAGGGGAACACGGGGAGCTGTTTTTT. This gives the protein CASSQDLTGEHGELFF.

This chain connects TRBV7-9 to TRBJ1-1, with D tentatively TRBD1 (6 bases). CDR1 SEHNR and CDR2 FQNEAQ come from the germline V gene (reference sequence). This CDR3 region has 15 residues. V lost 5 bases, J lost 1 base, and 14 bases lay in between. CDR3 DNA: TGTGCCAGCAGCCCGAGAGGACAGCCGAACACTGAAGCTTTCTTT. Its translation is CASSPRGQPNTEAFF.

The genes are TRBV5-1 and TRBJ2-3, with TRBD1 matching over 7 bases. V shed 6 bases, J shed 1 base, and the junction held 20 bases outside the gene matches. Per germline, CDR1 SGHRS and CDR2 YFSETQ. The CDR3 has 19 residues. Here the CDR3 reads CASILWGPERQGGTDTQYF. CDR3 sequence (DNA): TGCGCCAGCATCCTATGGGGGCCTGAACGACAGGGAGGCACAGATACGCAGTATTTT.

The sample holds one count of this clone. The V and J genes are TRBV30 and TRBJ1-6; TRBD1 agrees at 8 bases. The V segment lost 3 bases and the J segment 7 bases; nucleotides outside the gene matches: 8. CDR1 is GTSNPN and CDR2 is SVGIG in the germline V gene (reference sequence). The CDR3 spans 15 residues. The CDR3 protein is CAWSTRGTGNSPLHF. In DNA, the CDR3 is TGTGCCTGGAGCACCCGCGGGACAGGCAATTCACCCCTCCACTTT. Supplemented by reference TRBV30 and TRBJ1-6, the full variable domain reads SQTIHQWPATLVQPVGSPLSLECTVEGTSNPNLYWYRQAAGRGLQLLFYSVGIGQISSEVPQNLSASRPQDRQFILSSKKLLLSDSGFYLCAWSTRGTGNSPLHFGNGTRLTVT.

This rearrangement joins TRBV28 to TRBJ2-2, with a tentative D call TRBD1 (6 bases). This CDR3 spans 16 amino acids. The V gene's germline CDR1 is MDHEN and CDR2 SYDVKM. Trimming removed 8 bases at V and 5 bases at J, with 21 bases between. DNA for the CDR3: TGTGCCAGCGCCAACCCTGGGGGCCTCGCGACCGGGGAGCTGTTTTTT. Protein product: CASANPGGLATGELFF.

The chain uses TRBV19 and TRBJ1-3, with 8 bases identical to TRBD1. In germline, CDR1 is LNHDA, CDR2 SQIVND (reference sequence). The CDR3 covers 14 residues. V lost 3 bases and J lost 5; bases outside the gene matches: 3. The CDR3 region is CASSMDRERNTIYF. The CDR3 DNA reads as TGTGCCAGTAGTATGGACAGGGAAAGAAACACCATATATTTT.

The chain combines TRBV27 with TRBJ2-4; D ambiguous. Per the germline V gene, CDR1 is MNHEY and CDR2 is SMNVEV (reference sequence). The V gene lost 6 bases and the J gene lost 1 base, with 16 bases spanning the gap. The CDR3 consists of 16 residues. The CDR3 region is CASSLLQSLAKNIQYF. The CDR3 region has the DNA TGTGCCAGCAGCCTATTACAGAGTTTGGCCAAAAACATTCAGTACTTC.